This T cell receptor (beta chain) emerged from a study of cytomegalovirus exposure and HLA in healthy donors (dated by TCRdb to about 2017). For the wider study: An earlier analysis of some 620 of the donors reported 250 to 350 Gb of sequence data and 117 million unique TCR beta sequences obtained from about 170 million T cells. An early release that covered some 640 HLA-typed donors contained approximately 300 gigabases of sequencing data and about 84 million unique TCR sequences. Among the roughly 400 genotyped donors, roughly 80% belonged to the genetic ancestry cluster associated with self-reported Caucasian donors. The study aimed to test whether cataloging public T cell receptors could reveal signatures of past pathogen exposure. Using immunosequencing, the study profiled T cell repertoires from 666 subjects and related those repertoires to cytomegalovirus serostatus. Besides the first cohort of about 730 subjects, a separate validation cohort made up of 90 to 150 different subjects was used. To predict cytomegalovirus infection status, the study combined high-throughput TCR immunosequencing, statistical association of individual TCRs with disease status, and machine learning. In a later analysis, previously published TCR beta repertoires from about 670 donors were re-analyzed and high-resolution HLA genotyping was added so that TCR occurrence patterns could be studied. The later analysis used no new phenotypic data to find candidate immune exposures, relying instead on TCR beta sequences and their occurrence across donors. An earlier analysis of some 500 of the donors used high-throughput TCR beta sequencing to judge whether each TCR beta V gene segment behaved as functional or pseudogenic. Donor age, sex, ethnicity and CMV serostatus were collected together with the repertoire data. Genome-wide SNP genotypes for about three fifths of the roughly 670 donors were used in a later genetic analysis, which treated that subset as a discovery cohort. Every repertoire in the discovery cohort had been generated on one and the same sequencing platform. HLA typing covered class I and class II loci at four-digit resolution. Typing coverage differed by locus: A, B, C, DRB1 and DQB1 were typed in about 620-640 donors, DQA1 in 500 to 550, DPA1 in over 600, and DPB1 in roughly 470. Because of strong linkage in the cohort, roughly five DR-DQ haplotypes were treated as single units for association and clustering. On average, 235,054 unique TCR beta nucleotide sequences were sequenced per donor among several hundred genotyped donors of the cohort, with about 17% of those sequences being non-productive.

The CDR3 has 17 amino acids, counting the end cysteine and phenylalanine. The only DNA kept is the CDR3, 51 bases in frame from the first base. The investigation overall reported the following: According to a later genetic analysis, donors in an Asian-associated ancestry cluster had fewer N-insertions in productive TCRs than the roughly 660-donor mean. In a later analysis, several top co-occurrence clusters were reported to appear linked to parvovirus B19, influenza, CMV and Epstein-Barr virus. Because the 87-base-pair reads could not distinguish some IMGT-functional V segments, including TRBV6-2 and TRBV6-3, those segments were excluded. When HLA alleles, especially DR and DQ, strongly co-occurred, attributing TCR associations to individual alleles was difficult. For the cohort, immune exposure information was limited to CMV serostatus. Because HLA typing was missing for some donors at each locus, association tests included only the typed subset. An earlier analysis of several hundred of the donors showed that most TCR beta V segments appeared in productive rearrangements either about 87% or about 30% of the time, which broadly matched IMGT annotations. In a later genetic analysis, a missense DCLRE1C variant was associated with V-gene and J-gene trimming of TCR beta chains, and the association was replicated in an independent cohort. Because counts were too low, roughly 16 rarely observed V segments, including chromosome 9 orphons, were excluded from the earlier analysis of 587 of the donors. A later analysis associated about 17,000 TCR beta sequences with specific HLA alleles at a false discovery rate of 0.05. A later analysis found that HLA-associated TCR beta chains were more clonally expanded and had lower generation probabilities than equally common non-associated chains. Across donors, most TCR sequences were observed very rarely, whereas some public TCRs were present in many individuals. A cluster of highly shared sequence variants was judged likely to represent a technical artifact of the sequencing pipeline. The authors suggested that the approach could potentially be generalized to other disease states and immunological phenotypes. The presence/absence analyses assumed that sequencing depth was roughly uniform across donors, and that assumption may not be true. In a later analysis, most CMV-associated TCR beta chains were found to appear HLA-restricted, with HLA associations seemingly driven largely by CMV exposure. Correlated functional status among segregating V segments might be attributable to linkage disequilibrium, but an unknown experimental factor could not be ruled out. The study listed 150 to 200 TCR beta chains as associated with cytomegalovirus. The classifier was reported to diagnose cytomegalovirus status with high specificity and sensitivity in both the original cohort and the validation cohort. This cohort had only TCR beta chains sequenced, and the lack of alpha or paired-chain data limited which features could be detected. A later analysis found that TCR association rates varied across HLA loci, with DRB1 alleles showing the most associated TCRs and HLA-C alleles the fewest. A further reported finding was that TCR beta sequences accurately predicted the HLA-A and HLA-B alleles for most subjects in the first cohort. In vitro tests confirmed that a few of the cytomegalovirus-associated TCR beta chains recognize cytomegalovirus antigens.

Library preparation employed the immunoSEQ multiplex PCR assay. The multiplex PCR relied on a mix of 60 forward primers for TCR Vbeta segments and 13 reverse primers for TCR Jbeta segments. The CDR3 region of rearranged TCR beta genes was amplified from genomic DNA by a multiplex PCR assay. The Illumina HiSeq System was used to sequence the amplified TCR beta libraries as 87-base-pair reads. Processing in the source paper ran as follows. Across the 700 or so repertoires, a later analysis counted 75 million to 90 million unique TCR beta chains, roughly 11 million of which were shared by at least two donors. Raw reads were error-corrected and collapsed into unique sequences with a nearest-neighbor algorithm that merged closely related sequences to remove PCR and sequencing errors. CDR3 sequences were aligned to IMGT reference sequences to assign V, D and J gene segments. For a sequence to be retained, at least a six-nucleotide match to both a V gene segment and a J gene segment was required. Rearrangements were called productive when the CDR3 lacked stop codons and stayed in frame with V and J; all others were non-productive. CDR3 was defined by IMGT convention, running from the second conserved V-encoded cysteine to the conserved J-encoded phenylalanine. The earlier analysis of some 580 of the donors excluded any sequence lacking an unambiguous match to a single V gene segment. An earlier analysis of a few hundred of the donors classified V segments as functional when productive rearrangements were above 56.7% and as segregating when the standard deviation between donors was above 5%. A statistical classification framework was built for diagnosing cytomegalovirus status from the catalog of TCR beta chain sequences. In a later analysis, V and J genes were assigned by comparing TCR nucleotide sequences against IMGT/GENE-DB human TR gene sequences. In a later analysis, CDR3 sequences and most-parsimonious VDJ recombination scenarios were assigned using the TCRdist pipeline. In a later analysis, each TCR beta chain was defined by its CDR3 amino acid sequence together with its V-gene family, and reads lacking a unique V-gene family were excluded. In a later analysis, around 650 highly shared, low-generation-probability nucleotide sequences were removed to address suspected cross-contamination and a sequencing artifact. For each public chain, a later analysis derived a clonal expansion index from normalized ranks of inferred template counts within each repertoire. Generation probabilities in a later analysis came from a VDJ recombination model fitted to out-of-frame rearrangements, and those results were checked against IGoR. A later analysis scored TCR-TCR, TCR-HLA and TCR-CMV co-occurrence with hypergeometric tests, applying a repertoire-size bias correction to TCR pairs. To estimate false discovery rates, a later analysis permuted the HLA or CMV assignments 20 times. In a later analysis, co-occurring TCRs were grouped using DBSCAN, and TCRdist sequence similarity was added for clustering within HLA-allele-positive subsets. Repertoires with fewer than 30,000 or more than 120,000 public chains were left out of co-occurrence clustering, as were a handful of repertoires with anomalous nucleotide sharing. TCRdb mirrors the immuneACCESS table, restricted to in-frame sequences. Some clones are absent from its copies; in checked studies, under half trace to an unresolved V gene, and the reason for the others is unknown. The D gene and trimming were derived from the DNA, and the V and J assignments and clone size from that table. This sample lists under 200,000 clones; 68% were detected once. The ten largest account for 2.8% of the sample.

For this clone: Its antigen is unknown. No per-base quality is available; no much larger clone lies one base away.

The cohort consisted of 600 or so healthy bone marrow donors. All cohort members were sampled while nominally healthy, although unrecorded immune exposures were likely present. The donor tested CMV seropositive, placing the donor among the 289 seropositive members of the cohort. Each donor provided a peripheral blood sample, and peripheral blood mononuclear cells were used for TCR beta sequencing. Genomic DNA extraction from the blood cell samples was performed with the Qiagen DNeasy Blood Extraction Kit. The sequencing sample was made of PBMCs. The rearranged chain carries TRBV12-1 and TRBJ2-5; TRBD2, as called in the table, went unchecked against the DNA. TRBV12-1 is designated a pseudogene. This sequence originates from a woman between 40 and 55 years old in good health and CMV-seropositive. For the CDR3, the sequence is CASSTRTSGEYQETQYF. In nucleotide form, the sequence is TGTGCCAGCAGCACTCGGACTAGCGGGGAGTACCAAGAGACCCAGTACTTC.